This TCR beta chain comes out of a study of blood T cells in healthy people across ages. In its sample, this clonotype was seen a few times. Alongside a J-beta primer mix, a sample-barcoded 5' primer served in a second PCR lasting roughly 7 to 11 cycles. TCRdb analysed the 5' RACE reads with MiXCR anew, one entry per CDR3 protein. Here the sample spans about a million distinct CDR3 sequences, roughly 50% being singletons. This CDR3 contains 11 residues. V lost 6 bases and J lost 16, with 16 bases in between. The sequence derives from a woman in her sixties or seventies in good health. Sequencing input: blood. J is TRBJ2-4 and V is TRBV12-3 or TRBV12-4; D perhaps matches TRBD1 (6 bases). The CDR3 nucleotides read TGTGCCAGCAGCCAAGGTGGCAGGGGTTACTTC. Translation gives CASSQGGRGYF.